This record looks at one T cell receptor (beta chain) sequence and its context. This specimen comes from a study of blood T cell repertoires in COVID-19. Study at large: Sites in the United States, Italy and Spain provided acute and convalescent COVID-19 samples. Nucleic acid was either cDNA or gDNA, and it came from T cells, B-cell-depleted T cells, or PBMCs.

CDR1 and CDR2 from the germline V gene are SGHRS and YFSETQ. Trimming removed 4 bases at V and 8 bases at J, with 18 bases between. The CDR3 loop spans 15 amino acids. The method was immunoSEQ multiplex PCR; TCRdb's version includes in-frame clones alone and lacks a portion of them. The data hold about 86,000 clones, with just under 85% observed a single time. This clonotype was obtained from a man over 45 with acute or convalescent COVID-19. Sequencing used peripheral blood. The chain uses TRBV5-1 and TRBJ1-4; D is perhaps TRBD1 (6 bases). The CDR3 coding sequence is TGCGCCAGCAGCCAACAAACGGGGACACGGGAAAAACTGTTTTTT. Translating gives CASSQQTGTREKLFF.